This TCR beta chain was recovered during a study of cytomegalovirus exposure and HLA in healthy donors. Study findings and constraints: A later analysis linked a missense DCLRE1C variant to TCR beta V- and J-gene trimming. As confirmed in vitro, a few CMV-associated chains were specific for CMV antigens. Exclusion as indistinguishable affected some V segments, including TRBV6-2 and TRBV6-3.

Primers: 60 Vbeta forward and 13 Jbeta reverse. Assay used: immunoSEQ multiplex PCR; TCRdb lists only in-frame clones, some missing. There are roughly 170,000 clones in the sample; approximately 80% occur only once, and roughly 0.69% lies in the top ten. CDR3 length: 14 residues. Trimming left V 5 bases short and J 5 bases short, with 15 bases between. CDR1 and CDR2 (germline): MNHEY, SVGAGI. Notes on this clone: Its antigen remains unknown.

Input material: PBMCs. The clonotype was recovered from a woman under 30 in good health and CMV-seronegative. The chain recombines TRBV6-5 with TRBJ1-2; maybe TRBD1 (5 bases). The CDR3 protein is CASSQTAAGYGYTF. For the CDR3, the DNA is TGTGCCAGCAGTCAAACGGCGGCAGGGTATGGCTACACCTTC.